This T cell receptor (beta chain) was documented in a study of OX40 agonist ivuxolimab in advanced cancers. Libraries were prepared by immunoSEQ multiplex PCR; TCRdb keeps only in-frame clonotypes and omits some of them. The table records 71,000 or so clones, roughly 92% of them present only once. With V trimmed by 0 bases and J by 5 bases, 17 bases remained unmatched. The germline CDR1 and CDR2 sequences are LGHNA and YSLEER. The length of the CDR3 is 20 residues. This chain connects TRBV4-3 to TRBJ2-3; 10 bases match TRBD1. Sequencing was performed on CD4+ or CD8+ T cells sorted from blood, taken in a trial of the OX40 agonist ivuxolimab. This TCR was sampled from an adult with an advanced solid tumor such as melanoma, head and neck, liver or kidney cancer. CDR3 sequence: CASSQDYGGTGTGVIDTQYF. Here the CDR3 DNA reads TGCGCCAGCAGCCAAGATTATGGGGGGACCGGGACAGGGGTTATAGATACGCAGTATTTT.